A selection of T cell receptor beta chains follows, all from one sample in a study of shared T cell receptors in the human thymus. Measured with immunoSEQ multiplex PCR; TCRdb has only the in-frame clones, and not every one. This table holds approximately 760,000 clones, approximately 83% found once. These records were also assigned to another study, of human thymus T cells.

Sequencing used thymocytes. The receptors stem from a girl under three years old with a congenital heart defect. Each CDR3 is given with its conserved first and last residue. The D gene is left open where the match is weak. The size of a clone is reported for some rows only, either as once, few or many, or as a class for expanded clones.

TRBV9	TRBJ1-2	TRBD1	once	TGTGCCAGCAGCGATACAGGGGATTTTGGCTACACCTTC	CASSDTGDFGYTF
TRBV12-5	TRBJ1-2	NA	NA	TGTGCTAGTGGTCCCGGAGAGCAGGGAGGCTACACCTTC	CASGPGEQGGYTF
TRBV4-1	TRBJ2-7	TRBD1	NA	TGCGCCAGCAGCCCAGTACCGGGACAGGGTGGCGAGCAGTACTTC	CASSPVPGQGGEQYF
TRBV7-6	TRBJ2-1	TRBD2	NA	TGTGCCAGCAGCTCCTTAGCGGGGGGGCCGAACAATGAGCAGTTCTTC	CASSSLAGGPNNEQFF
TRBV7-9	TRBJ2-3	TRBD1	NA	TGTGCCAGCAGCTTAGTTCGGACAGGAACAGATACGCAGTATTTT	CASSLVRTGTDTQYF
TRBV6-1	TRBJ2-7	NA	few	TGTGCCAGCAGTGATACGGGGAGTGGCTCCTACGAGCAGTACTTC	CASSDTGSGSYEQYF
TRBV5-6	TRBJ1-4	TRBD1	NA	TGTGCCAGCAGCGTACAGGGGTTTAATGAAAAACTGTTTTTT	CASSVQGFNEKLFF
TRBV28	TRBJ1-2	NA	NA	TGTGCCAGCAGTTTACGCACTCCCCGGGACACCAATAACTATGGCTACACCTTC	CASSLRTPRDTNNYGYTF
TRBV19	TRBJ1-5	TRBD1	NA	TGTGCCAGTAAACGACCGGGACAGAATCAGCCCCAGCATTTT	CASKRPGQNQPQHF
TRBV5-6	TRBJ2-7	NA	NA	TGTGCCAGCAGCTTGTGGAGGAATCCCCCCTACGAGCAGTACTTC	CASSLWRNPPYEQYF
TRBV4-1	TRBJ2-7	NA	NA	TGCGCCAGCAGCCACAGCTGTACCGACAGGGAGGAATCCTACGAGCAGTACTTC	CASSHSCTDREESYEQYF
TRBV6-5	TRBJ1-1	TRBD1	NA	TGTGCCAGCGCGCGACAGGGGGAGAAAGCTTTCTTT	CASARQGEKAFF
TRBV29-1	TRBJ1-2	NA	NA	TGCAGCGTTGAAGGGAGGGGATCGGATAGGAGTTACTATGGCTACACCTTC	CSVEGRGSDRSYYGYTF
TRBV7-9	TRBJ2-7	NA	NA	TGTGCCAGCAGCTTAATTAGTGACTCCCCCGACGAGCAGTACTTC	CASSLISDSPDEQYF
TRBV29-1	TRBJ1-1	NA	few	TGCAGCGTTGACCGGACAGCGATGAACACTGGAGCTTTCTTT	CSVDRTAMNTGAFF
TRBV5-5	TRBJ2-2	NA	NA	TGTGCCAGCAGATCGGGACACGGAGATCCCACGAACACCGGGGAGCTGTTTTTT	CASRSGHGDPTNTGELFF
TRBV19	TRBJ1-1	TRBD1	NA	TGTGCCAGTAGTACGCGACCTCGGGACAGGGAAGAGGTGAACACTGAAGCTTTCTTT	CASSTRPRDREEVNTEAFF
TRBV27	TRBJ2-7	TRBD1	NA	TGTGCCAGCAGTTTAGTCGCCGGGACAGGGGTGTTCTACGAGCAGTACTTC	CASSLVAGTGVFYEQYF
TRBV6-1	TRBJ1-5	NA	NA	TGTGCCAGCGTAAGGGGGTATAGCAATCAGCCCCAGCATTTT	CASVRGYSNQPQHF
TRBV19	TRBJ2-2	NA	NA	TGTGCCAGTAGTACTACGGGACAAGGTACCGGGGAGCTGTTTTTT	CASSTTGQGTGELFF
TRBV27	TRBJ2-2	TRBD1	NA	TGTGCCAGCAGTAGGGGACAGGGGGCGTTCACCGGGGAGCTGTTTTTT	CASSRGQGAFTGELFF
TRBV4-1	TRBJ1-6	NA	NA	TGCGCCAGCAGCCAAGGAAACAGACGTAATTCACCCCTCCACTTT	CASSQGNRRNSPLHF
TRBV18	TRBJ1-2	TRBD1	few	TGTGCCAGCTCACCACCGGGACAGGGGGCAAACGGCTACACCTTC	CASSPPGQGANGYTF
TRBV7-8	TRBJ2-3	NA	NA	TGTGCCAGCAGCGAAAACGCGGGGGCCGGCGATACGCAGTATTTT	CASSENAGAGDTQYF
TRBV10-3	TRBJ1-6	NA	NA	TGTGCCATCAGTGAGATCTTCTCACCCCTCCACTTT	CAISEIFSPLHF
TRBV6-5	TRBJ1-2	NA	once	TGTGCCAGCAGTCCCCGGGGAGGGGGAGTCTTTGGCTACACCTTC	CASSPRGGGVFGYTF
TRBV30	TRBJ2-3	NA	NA	TGTGCCTGGGACACCCCGACCACAGATACGCAGTATTTT	CAWDTPTTDTQYF
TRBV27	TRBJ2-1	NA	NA	TGTGCCAGCAGTTCGTCCGACACGCTGCTCGGGGGTGAGCAGTTCTTC	CASSSSDTLLGGEQFF
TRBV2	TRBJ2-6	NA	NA	TGTGCCAGCATCACCCCCCGGGATGGGGCCAACGTCCTGACTTTC	CASITPRDGANVLTF
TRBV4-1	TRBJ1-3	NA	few	TGCGCCAGCAGCCAAGACGGGGTCGCTTCGGGAAACACCATATATTTT	CASSQDGVASGNTIYF
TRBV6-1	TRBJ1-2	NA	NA	TGTGCCACCAGGGGCCAGGGTCCAACCGTCTATGGCTACACCTTC	CATRGQGPTVYGYTF
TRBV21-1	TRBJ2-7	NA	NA	TGTGCCAGCAGCAAAGTACCCCGGGACAGCCTGTCCCACGAGCAGTACTTC	CASSKVPRDSLSHEQYF
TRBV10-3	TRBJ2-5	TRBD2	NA	TGTGCCACCAGGGGACTAGCGGGGGGCCGATACCAAGAGACCCAGTACTTC	CATRGLAGGRYQETQYF
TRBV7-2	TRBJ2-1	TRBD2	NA	TGTGCCAGCAGCTTAGGAGGGCTAGCGGGGGGGTCCTACAATGAGCAGTTCTTC	CASSLGGLAGGSYNEQFF
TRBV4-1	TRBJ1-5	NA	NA	TGCGCCAGCAGCCAAGATGGGTCTGCAGGGGCCAGTCAGCCCCAGCATTTT	CASSQDGSAGASQPQHF
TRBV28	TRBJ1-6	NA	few	TGTGCCAGCAGTTTATATAGTGAGGCCCTCCACTTT	CASSLYSEALHF
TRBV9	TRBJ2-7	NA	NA	TGTGCCAGCAGCGTAGAGGAGGGTTACGAGCAGTACTTC	CASSVEEGYEQYF
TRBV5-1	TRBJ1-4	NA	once	TGCGCCAGCAGCTCTATTAACGAAAAACTGTTTTTT	CASSSINEKLFF
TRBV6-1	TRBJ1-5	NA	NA	TGTGCCAGCAGTGAAGCGGGGGCAGGCTATAGCAATCAGCCCCAGCATTTT	CASSEAGAGYSNQPQHF
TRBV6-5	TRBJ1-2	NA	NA	TGTGCCAGCAGTTATTTCTTGGGGCAGGGCTATGGCTACACCTTC	CASSYFLGQGYGYTF
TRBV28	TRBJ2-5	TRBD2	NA	TGTGCCAGCGGAACATTACTAGCGGGGGGGCCTCTGACCGAGACCCAGTACTTC	CASGTLLAGGPLTETQYF
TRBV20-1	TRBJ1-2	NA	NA	TGCAGTGCTAGCGAAGCAGGGACCTTC	CSASEAGTF
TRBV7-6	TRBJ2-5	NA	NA	TGTGCCAGCAGCCCCCACTACACGACCCAGTACTTC	CASSPHYTTQYF
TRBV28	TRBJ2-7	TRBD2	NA	TGTGCCAGCAGAGCGGGGGGCAACTACGAGCAGTACTTC	CASRAGGNYEQYF
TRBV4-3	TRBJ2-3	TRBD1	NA	TGCGCCAGCAGCCAAGACCGACAGGGGAACCGTACAGATACGCAGTATTTT	CASSQDRQGNRTDTQYF
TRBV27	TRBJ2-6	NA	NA	TGTGCCAGCAGTCTCAGGACAAGCGCTCTCTCTGGGGCCAACGTCCTGACTTTC	CASSLRTSALSGANVLTF
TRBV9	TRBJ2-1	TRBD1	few	TGTGCCAGCAGCGCGGGACAGGGGGTAGGCGATGAGCAGTTCTTC	CASSAGQGVGDEQFF
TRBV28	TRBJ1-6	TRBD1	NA	TGTGCCAGCAGAACCGTTGGACAGGGGACTCGGAGCTCCTATAATTCACCCCTCCACTTT	CASRTVGQGTRSSYNSPLHF
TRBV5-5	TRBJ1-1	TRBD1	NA	TGTGCCAGCAGCCCCCCAGACAGGGCCGGCACTGAAGCTTTCTTT	CASSPPDRAGTEAFF
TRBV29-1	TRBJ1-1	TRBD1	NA	TGCAGCGTCGTATCAATGGGACAGCAACCGAACACTGAAGCTTTCTTT	CSVVSMGQQPNTEAFF
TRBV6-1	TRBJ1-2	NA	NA	TGTGCCAGCAGTACGGGAGGTGGCTACACCTTC	CASSTGGGYTF
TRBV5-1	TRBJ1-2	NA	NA	TGCGCCAGCAGCCGATGGACAGATTTTCATGGCTACACCTTC	CASSRWTDFHGYTF
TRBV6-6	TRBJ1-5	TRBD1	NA	TGTGCCAGCCACCAGGGGGAAAATAGCAATCAGCCCCAGCATTTT	CASHQGENSNQPQHF
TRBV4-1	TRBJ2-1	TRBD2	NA	TGCGCCAGCAGCCTAAGCTACTTAAACATGACTAGCGGGGTGTACAATGAGCAGTTCTTC	CASSLSYLNMTSGVYNEQFF
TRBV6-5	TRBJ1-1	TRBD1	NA	TGTGCCAGCAGTTCCCCGGGACAGGGTTTCGCTGAAGCTTTCTTT	CASSSPGQGFAEAFF